One and the same sample provided the 22 T cell receptor beta chains below, sequenced in a study of breast tumors, draining lymph nodes, adjacent tissues. MiXCR, run by TCRdb on the multiplex PCR reads, gives a single entry per CDR3 protein. Of about 270,000 distinct CDR3 sequences in the sample, 30% were seen once. The lymph nodes were axillary draining lymph nodes from breast cancer patients. The sample was axillary lymph node tissue. The receptor set was obtained from a female donor with breast cancer. Some clones in this sample may be carry-over from other donors' samples.

At least ten counts were recorded for this clonotype. The chain has TRBV20-1 and TRBJ2-5; D is undetermined. The CDR3 runs to 12 residues. V was pared by 3 bases and J by 4 bases, with 9 bases between. The germline CDR1 and CDR2 sequences are DFQATT and SNEGSKA (reference sequence). CDR3 nucleotides: TGCAGTGCTAGGGGTGGCACAGAGACCCAGTACTTC. Amino acids: CSARGGTETQYF.

This clonotype has just a few counts. The chain couples TRBV6-1 to TRBJ2-1; possible D gene TRBD1, 5 bases. This CDR3 is 14 amino acids long. The V end was cut by 3 bases, the J end by 4 bases, with 10 bases between. CDR1 and CDR2 (germline): MNHNS, SASEGT. In DNA, the CDR3 is TGTGCCAGCAGTGACAGGGCCGCTTACAATGAGCAGTTCTTC. Amino acid sequence: CASSDRAAYNEQFF.

This clonotype was found many times. The CDR3 reads CSAARGRRETQYF. The CDR3 nucleotides are TGCAGTGCCGCCCGAGGGAGAAGAGAGACCCAGTACTTC. The rearrangement uses TRBV20-1 and TRBJ2-5; D may be TRBD2 (5 bases). The CDR3 sequence is 13 residues long. Trimming shortened V by 6 bases and J by 4 bases, and 15 bases separated the two germline ends. Germline V gives CDR1 DFQATT, CDR2 SNEGSKA (reference sequence).

The sample holds many counts of this clonotype. The chain has TRBV11-2 and TRBJ2-3; 11 bases map to TRBD2. Looked up from germline, CDR1 is SGHAT and CDR2 is FQNNGV. The trim removed 5 bases at V and 5 bases at J, leaving 3 bases unmatched. The CDR3 runs to 14 residues. This CDR3 is CASSPLAGGDTQYF. The CDR3, as DNA: TGTGCCAGCAGCCCGCTAGCGGGAGGAGATACGCAGTATTTT.

This clonotype was observed at least ten times. This chain connects TRBV7-2 to TRBJ2-1, with D possibly TRBD2 on 6 matching bases. CDR3 length: 13 residues. The ends were cut back, 5 bases at V and 4 bases at J, with 9 bases in the middle. Per germline, CDR1 SGHTA and CDR2 FQGNSA. The CDR3 loop is CASSKLAYNEQFF. As DNA, the CDR3 is TGTGCCAGCAGCAAACTAGCTTACAATGAGCAGTTCTTC.

With regard to this clonotype: A much more abundant neighbour one base away suggests this may be a read error. This chain joins TRBV12-3 or TRBV12-4 and TRBJ2-5; weak D call: TRBD2 (5 bases). CDR3 length: 14 amino acids. The CDR3 sequence is CASSFSGNQGTQYF. The CDR3 bases are TGTGCCAGCAGTTTTTCCGGGAACCAAGGGACCCAGTACTTC.

A remark on this clonotype: This may be a read error, as it is one base from a much larger clone. V usage is TRBV12-3 or TRBV12-4 and J usage is TRBJ2-5, with D uncertain. V was shortened by 6 bases and J by 7 bases, with 9 bases between the two germline ends. The CDR3 totals 11 residues. The CDR3 DNA is TGTGCCAGCAGACACTTAGGGACCCAGTACTTC. This codes for CASRHLGTQYF.

The genes are TRBV11-2 and TRBJ1-6; TRBD1 matches at 7 bases. CDR3 length: 15 residues. Germline CDR1 and CDR2: SGHAT and FQNNGV. The J segment lost 7 bases and the V segment lost 3 bases, leaving 6 bases of the junction unmatched. CDR3: CASSLTGTANSPLHF. The CDR3 DNA sequence: TGTGCCAGCAGCTTGACCGGGACAGCGAATTCACCCCTCCACTTT.

This clonotype was seen ten or more times. V gene TRBV20-1 combines with J gene TRBJ2-7, with D maybe TRBD2 (7 bases). The CDR3 runs to 14 residues. V lost 3 bases to trimming and J lost 5 bases, with 17 bases between them. The germline V gene has CDR1 DFQATT and CDR2 SNEGSKA (reference sequence). In DNA, the CDR3 is TGCAGTGCTAGGTGGGGGGGCCGCACACACGAGCAGTACTTC. Its translation: CSARWGGRTHEQYF.

This clonotype was found many times. The chain links TRBV5-1 to TRBJ2-3, with 13 bases matching TRBD2. Per the germline V gene, CDR1 is SGHRS and CDR2 is YFSETQ. The CDR3 totals 17 residues. Losses at the gene ends were 4 bases for V and 2 bases for J; bases not matched to a gene: 7. The CDR3 nucleotides read TGCGCCAGCAGCGAAGGACTAGCGGGAGTGAACACAGATACGCAGTATTTT. Amino acids: CASSEGLAGVNTDTQYF.

V is TRBV12-3 or TRBV12-4 and J is TRBJ2-2; 12 nucleotides agree with TRBD2. CDR3 length: 16 amino acids. The trim removed 7 bases at V and 4 bases at J, leaving 7 bases unmatched. The CDR3 nucleotides read TGTGCCAGCAAAGACCTAGCGGGAGGGCCCACCGGGGAGCTGTTTTTT. Translating gives CASKDLAGGPTGELFF.

This clonotype showed up many times. The rearrangement uses TRBV20-1 and TRBJ1-2, with 10 bases matching TRBD1. V trimming: 1 base; J trimming: 3 bases; junction bases outside the gene matches: 8. This CDR3 is built from 16 residues. Germline loops: CDR1 DFQATT, CDR2 SNEGSKA (reference sequence). The CDR3 loop is CSARGSPGQGHYGYTF. CDR3 DNA sequence: TGCAGTGCTAGAGGTTCCCCGGGACAGGGGCACTATGGCTACACCTTC.

This clonotype came up many times. CDR3 nucleotide sequence: TGTGCCAGCAGCTCCCGACTAGCGGGAGGACTAGATACGCAGTATTTT. Translating gives CASSSRLAGGLDTQYF. This rearrangement joins TRBV9 to TRBJ2-3; TRBD2 agrees at 13 bases. Germline lookup yields CDR1 SGDLS and CDR2 YYNGEE. V shed 4 bases and J 5 bases; nucleotides not matched to a gene: 7. The CDR3 length is 16 residues.

This clonotype was detected ten times or more. The rearrangement uses TRBV11-2 and TRBJ2-7, with 15 positions matching TRBD2. The V segment lost 5 bases and the J segment 9 bases; nucleotides outside the gene matches: 5. Germline V gives CDR1 SGHAT, CDR2 FQNNGV. CDR3 length equals 14 residues. CDR3 sequence: CASSPPGLAGGQYF. CDR3 bases: TGTGCCAGCAGCCCCCCGGGACTAGCGGGAGGGCAGTACTTC.

This clonotype was seen repeatedly, ten times or more. This sequence joins TRBV19 and TRBJ2-7, with TRBD1 matching 8 bases. CDR3 length equals 14 residues. Trimming cost V 4 bases and J 5 bases; bases outside gene matches: 7. Germline V lookup: CDR1 LNHDA, CDR2 SQIVND (reference sequence). CDR3 bases: TGTGCCAGTAGTACGGGACAGGTAACGCACGAGCAGTACTTC. Translated, it gives CASSTGQVTHEQYF.

This clonotype was observed many times. This chain connects TRBV5-1 to TRBJ1-2, with TRBD1 identical over 10 bases. The V segment lost 4 bases and the J segment 7 bases; nucleotides outside the gene matches: 10. Per the germline V gene, CDR1 is SGHRS and CDR2 is YFSETQ. CDR3 length equals 15 residues. The CDR3 nucleotides are TGCGCCAGCAGCACTGGGACCGGGACAGGGGTTGGCTACACCTTC. Residues: CASSTGTGTGVGYTF.

This clonotype was recorded at least ten times. The V gene is TRBV5-1, the J gene TRBJ2-1, with 7 bases matching TRBD2. V dropped 2 bases and J dropped 3; count of bases not matched to a gene: 11. CDR3 size: 17 residues. The V gene's germline CDR1 is SGHRS and CDR2 YFSETQ. DNA for the CDR3: TGCGCCAGCAGCTTAAGGCTCGCGGGAGAAATCTACAATGAGCAGTTCTTC. Residues: CASSLRLAGEIYNEQFF.

This clonotype was seen more than once but under ten times. V is TRBV20-1 and J is TRBJ1-1; D remains ambiguous. CDR3 size: 11 residues. V shed 6 bases and J shed 1 base, with 6 bases lying between them. Germline CDR1 is DFQATT and CDR2 is SNEGSKA (reference sequence). CDR3 DNA: TGCAGTGCCGCATGGAACACTGAAGCTTTCTTT. Translation gives CSAAWNTEAFF.

This chain connects TRBV11-3 to TRBJ1-1, with 8 bases fitting TRBD1. Trimming took 5 bases from V and 3 from J; bases not matched to a gene: 2. Germline V gene lookup returns CDR1 SGHNT and CDR2 YENEEA. The CDR3 sequence is 13 residues long. The CDR3 loop reads CASSLGQDTEAFF. The CDR3 DNA reads as TGTGCCAGCAGCCTGGGACAGGACACTGAAGCTTTCTTT.

The sample holds a few counts of this clonotype. This chain links TRBV28 with TRBJ2-5, with no clear D. Germline V lookup: CDR1 MDHEN, CDR2 SYDVKM. The CDR3 loop spans 13 amino acids. Trimming took 8 bases from V and 7 from J, leaving 17 bases between them. CDR3 protein: CASGGQSLGTQYF. The CDR3 nucleotides read TGTGCCAGCGGTGGGCAGTCCTTGGGGACCCAGTACTTC.

In its sample, this clonotype was seen many times. The rearrangement uses TRBV19 and TRBJ1-2; perhaps TRBD1 as D (5 bases). This CDR3 is 13 amino acids long. V dropped 1 base and J dropped 7 bases, with 10 bases sitting between them. The germline V gene encodes CDR1 LNHDA and CDR2 SQIVND (reference sequence). The CDR3 loop reads CASSIVPGTGYTF. The CDR3 nucleotides read TGTGCCAGTAGTATAGTCCCAGGGACTGGCTACACCTTC.

As to this clonotype: A much more abundant neighbour one base away suggests this may be a read error. V gene TRBV20-1 combines with J gene TRBJ2-1; TRBD2 agrees at 8 bases. Germline CDR1 is DFQATT and CDR2 is SNEGSKA (reference sequence). Trimming removed 8 bases from V and 9 bases from J; junction bases left unmatched: 12. The CDR3 loop spans 13 amino acids. The CDR3 bases are TGCAGTTCTACAGGGACTAGTTATGGTGAGCAGTTCTTC. It yields the protein CSSTGTSYGEQFF.